This TCR beta chain is from a study of PD-1 blockade in classical Hodgkin lymphoma. Time point defined: cycle 4 day 1 (C4D1), after 6 weeks of nivolumab. All trial patients relapsed after autologous stem cell transplantation. The V gene end was trimmed by 3 bases and the J gene end by 10 bases; junction bases not matched to a gene: 8. CDR3 length: 14 residues. The germline gives CDR1 SGHTA, CDR2 FQGNSA. The table came from immunoSEQ multiplex PCR; TCRdb's copy has only in-frame clones and leaves some out. The sample carries tens of thousands of clones, 78% recorded once. The rearrangement links TRBV7-2 to TRBJ2-1; 8 bases agree with TRBD1. The sequence was collected from a human donor with classical Hodgkin lymphoma. The starting material was peripheral blood mononuclear cells (PBMCs), obtained before the fourth cycle of nivolumab. In DNA form, the CDR3 reads TGTGCCAGCAGCTTGGGACAGGTGAGGTCGGAGCAGTTCTTC. This translates into CASSLGQVRSEQFF.